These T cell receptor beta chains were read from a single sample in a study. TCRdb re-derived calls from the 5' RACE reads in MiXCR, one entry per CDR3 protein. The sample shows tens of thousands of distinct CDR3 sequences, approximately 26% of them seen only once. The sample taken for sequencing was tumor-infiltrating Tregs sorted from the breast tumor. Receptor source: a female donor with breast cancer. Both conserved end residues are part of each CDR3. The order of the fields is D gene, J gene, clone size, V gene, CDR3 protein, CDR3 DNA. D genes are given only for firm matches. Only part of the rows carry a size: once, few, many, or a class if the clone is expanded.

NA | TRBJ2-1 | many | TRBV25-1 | CASSDKGSYNEQFF | TGTGCCAGCAGTGATAAAGGGTCCTACAATGAGCAGTTCTTC
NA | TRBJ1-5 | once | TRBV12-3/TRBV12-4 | CASRMGVYSNQPQHF | TGTGCCAGCAGAATGGGAGTTTATAGCAATCAGCCCCAGCATTTT
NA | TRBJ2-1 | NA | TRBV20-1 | CSTRPWNSYNEQFF | TGCAGTACTAGGCCTTGGAACTCCTACAATGAGCAGTTCTTC
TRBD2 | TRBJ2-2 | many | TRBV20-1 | CSARRLAGATGELFF | TGCAGTGCCCGTAGACTAGCGGGAGCCACCGGGGAGCTGTTTTTT
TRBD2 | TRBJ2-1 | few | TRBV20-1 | CSANRLAGGSYNEQFF | TGCAGTGCGAATCGCCTAGCGGGAGGCAGCTACAATGAGCAGTTCTTC
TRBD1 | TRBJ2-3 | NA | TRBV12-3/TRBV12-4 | CASSSYRDRGTDTQYF | TGTGCCAGCAGTTCCTACCGGGACAGGGGCACAGATACGCAGTATTTT
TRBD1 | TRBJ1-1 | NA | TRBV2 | CASRRRTAISGGAFF | TGTGCCAGCAGAAGAAGGACAGCTATATCAGGGGGAGCTTTCTTT
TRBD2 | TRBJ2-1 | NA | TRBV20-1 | CSALGLADFNEQFF | TGCAGTGCCCTGGGACTAGCGGACTTCAATGAGCAGTTCTTC
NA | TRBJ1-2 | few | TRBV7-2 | CASSARLDGYTF | TGTGCCAGCAGCGCTCGACTGGATGGCTACACCTTC
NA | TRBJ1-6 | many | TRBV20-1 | CSARDAGVAQNSPLHF | TGCAGTGCTAGAGATGCAGGGGTAGCCCAAAATTCACCCCTCCACTTT
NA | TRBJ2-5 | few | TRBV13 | CASSLDRGANLPGTQYF | TGTGCCAGCAGCTTAGACCGGGGGGCCAACCTTCCGGGAACCCAGTACTTC
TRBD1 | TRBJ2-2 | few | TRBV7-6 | CASSRDRSNHGELFF | TGTGCCAGCAGCCGGGACAGGTCGAACCATGGGGAGCTGTTTTTT
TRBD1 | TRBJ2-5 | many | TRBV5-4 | CASSRTGEETQYF | TGTGCCAGCAGCCGGACAGGGGAAGAGACCCAGTACTTC
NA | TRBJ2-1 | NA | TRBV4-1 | CASSQDHRAQTYNEQFF | TGCGCCAGCAGCCAAGATCATCGAGCGCAAACCTACAATGAGCAGTTCTTC
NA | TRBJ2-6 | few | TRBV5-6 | CASSLAVSGANVLTF | TGTGCCAGCAGCTTGGCAGTCTCTGGGGCCAACGTCCTGACTTTC
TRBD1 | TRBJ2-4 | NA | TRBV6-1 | CASSTRQGEVLNIQYF | TGTGCCAGCAGTACGCGACAGGGAGAGGTCCTAAACATTCAGTACTTC
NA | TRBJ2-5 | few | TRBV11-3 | CASSFSPQETQYF | TGTGCCAGCAGCTTTAGTCCACAAGAGACCCAGTACTTC
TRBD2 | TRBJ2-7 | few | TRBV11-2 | CASSLELGGSYEQYF | TGTGCCAGCAGCTTAGAGCTGGGGGGGAGCTACGAGCAGTACTTC
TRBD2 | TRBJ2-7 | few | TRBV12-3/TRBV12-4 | CASSSTSGGAYEQYF | TGTGCCAGCAGTTCCACTAGCGGGGGGGCTTACGAGCAGTACTTC
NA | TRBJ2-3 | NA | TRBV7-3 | CASSVNPTDTQYF | TGTGCCAGCAGCGTAAACCCCACAGATACGCAGTATTTT
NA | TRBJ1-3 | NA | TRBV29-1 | CSVNDGLSGNTIYF | TGCAGCGTTAATGACGGCCTCTCTGGAAACACCATATATTTT
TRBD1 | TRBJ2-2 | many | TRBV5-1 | CASSIGQGNTGELFF | TGCGCCAGCAGCATCGGACAGGGGAACACCGGGGAGCTGTTTTTT
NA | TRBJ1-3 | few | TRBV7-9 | CASARSSGNTIYF | TGTGCCAGCGCCAGGAGCTCTGGAAACACCATATATTTT
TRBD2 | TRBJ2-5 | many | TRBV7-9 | CASRRGDQETQYF | TGTGCCAGCAGGCGGGGGGACCAAGAGACCCAGTACTTC
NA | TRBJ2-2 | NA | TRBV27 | CASSFRDTGGELFF | TGTGCCAGCAGTTTCAGGGATACCGGCGGGGAGCTGTTTTTT
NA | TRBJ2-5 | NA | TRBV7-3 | CASSLTAGSTQYF | TGTGCCAGCAGCTTAACGGCGGGGAGTACCCAGTACTTC
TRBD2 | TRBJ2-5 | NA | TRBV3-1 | CASSPAGVIETQYF | TGTGCCAGCAGCCCCGCGGGGGTGATAGAGACCCAGTACTTC
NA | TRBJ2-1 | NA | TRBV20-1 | CSAKAVSSYNEQFF | TGCAGTGCTAAAGCGGTAAGCTCCTACAATGAGCAGTTCTTC
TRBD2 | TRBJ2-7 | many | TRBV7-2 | CASSSRGASGRPREQYF | TGTGCCAGCAGCTCCAGGGGGGCTAGCGGGAGGCCGCGAGAGCAGTACTTC
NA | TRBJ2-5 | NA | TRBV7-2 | CASSLVRGQPGTQYF | TGTGCCAGCAGCTTGGTCCGCGGCCAGCCAGGGACCCAGTACTTC
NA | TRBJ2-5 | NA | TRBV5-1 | CASSLVREREETQYF | TGCGCCAGCAGCTTGGTACGGGAGCGGGAAGAGACCCAGTACTTC
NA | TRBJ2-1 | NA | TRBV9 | CASSGYYASSYNEQFF | TGTGCCAGCAGCGGATACTACGCCAGCTCCTACAATGAGCAGTTCTTC
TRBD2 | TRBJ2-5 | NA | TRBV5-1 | CASSLFGTSGPEETQYF | TGCGCCAGCAGCCTGTTCGGGACTAGCGGGCCGGAAGAGACCCAGTACTTC
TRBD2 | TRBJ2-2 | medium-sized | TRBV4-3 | CASSQRAGTRVAGELFF | TGCGCCAGCAGCCAGAGAGCAGGGACTAGGGTCGCCGGGGAGCTGTTTTTT
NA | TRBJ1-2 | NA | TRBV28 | CASSTPGYGYTF | TGTGCCAGCAGCACCCCTGGCTATGGCTACACCTTC
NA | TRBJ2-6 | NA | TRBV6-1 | CASSAGTSSSGANVLTF | TGTGCCAGCAGTGCCGGGACCTCGAGCTCTGGGGCCAACGTCCTGACCTTC
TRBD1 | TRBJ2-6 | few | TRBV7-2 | CASSRDRAGANVLTF | TGTGCCAGCAGCCGAGACAGGGCCGGGGCCAACGTCCTGACTTTC
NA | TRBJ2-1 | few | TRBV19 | CASSAGTTRNEQFF | TGTGCCAGTAGCGCCGGGACCACCCGAAATGAGCAGTTCTTC
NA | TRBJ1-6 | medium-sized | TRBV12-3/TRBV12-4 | CASSYFANPDSPLHF | TGTGCCAGCAGTTATTTTGCAAACCCGGATTCACCCCTCCACTTT
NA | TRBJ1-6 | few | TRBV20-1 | CSARWDSPLHF | TGCAGTGCGCGTTGGGATTCACCCCTCCACTTT
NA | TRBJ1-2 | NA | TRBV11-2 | CASSLDLNYGYTF | TGTGCCAGCAGCTTAGATCTCAACTATGGCTACACCTTC
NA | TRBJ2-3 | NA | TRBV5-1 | CASSGIGGGGADTQYF | TGCGCCAGCAGCGGGATCGGGGGAGGGGGAGCAGATACGCAGTATTTT
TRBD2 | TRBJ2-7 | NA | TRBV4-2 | CASSQDRASGMYNQYF | TGTGCCAGCAGCCAAGATAGGGCTAGCGGGATGTATAATCAGTACTTC
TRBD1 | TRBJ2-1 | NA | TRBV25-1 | CASSSRDRVYNEQFF | TGTGCCAGCAGTTCCCGGGACAGAGTCTACAATGAGCAGTTCTTC
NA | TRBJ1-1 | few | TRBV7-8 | CASSLQATSSEAFF | TGTGCCAGCAGCTTACAAGCCACCTCTTCTGAAGCTTTCTTT
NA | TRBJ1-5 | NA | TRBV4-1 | CASSQVHMGLTGSQPQHF | TGCGCCAGCAGCCAAGTCCACATGGGATTGACAGGAAGTCAGCCCCAGCATTTT
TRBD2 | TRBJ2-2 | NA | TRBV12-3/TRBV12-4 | CASSPRRGGLNTGELFF | TGTGCCAGCAGCCCCCGGCGGGGGGGTTTGAACACCGGGGAGCTGTTTTTT
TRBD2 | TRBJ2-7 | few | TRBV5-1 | CASSPGTSGVDEQYF | TGCGCCAGCAGCCCCGGGACTAGCGGGGTAGACGAGCAGTACTTC
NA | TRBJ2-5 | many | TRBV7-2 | CASSLGLAYSETQYF | TGTGCCAGCAGCTTAGGTCTAGCTTATTCAGAGACCCAGTACTTC